This T cell receptor beta chain is drawn from a study of cytomegalovirus exposure and HLA in healthy donors. Study results and limitations: Investigators reported about 160 TCR beta chains as tied to cytomegalovirus. Subsequent analysis showed first-cohort TCR clusters tending to co-occur in more than 95 validation repertoires. There were some public TCRs occurring in many donors, but most TCR sequences were rare. Using the classifier, cytomegalovirus status was reportedly diagnosed with high specificity and sensitivity.

The method was immunoSEQ multiplex PCR; TCRdb's version includes in-frame clones alone and lacks a portion of them. Seen here are around 150,000 clones, roughly 89% observed once, and the top ten hold approximately 10%. This CDR3 has 14 residues. The V gene's germline CDR1 is ENHRY and CDR2 SYGVKD. Trimming pared 0 bases from V and 6 bases from J, leaving 9 bases between. On this clone itself: Its antigen is as yet unknown.

The sample comprised PBMCs. The V call is TRBV10-3, the J call TRBJ1-5; D unresolved. The source is a woman aged 18-30 years in good health and CMV-seropositive. The CDR3 DNA sequence: TGTGCCATCAGTGAGTCGGAGAATGGTCAGCCCCAGCATTTT. Translating it yields CAISESENGQPQHF.